This T cell receptor beta chain was found in a study of immune characteristics of hereditary and idiopathic chronic pancreatitis. Background on the whole study: The study examined local immune cells and TCRbeta repertoires in the pancreas in hereditary and idiopathic chronic pancreatitis, using control pancreases from organ donors for comparison. TCRbeta sequencing covered 4 or 5 control pancreases, 7 or 8 hereditary chronic pancreatitis pancreases and about 6 idiopathic chronic pancreatitis pancreases. The gDNA-based approach was selected because minimal in vitro experimental manipulation of pancreas-infiltrating T cells was involved. Study-wide findings and limitations: Hereditary and idiopathic chronic pancreatitis differed in Vbeta-Jbeta gene family usage, including TRBV10, TRBV19, TRBV23 and TRBV5. Chronic pancreatitis caused by alcohol use was excluded from the study. Both chronic pancreatitis groups showed significantly increased TCRbeta repertoire diversity and reduced clonality versus controls.

In regard to this clone: Its antigen is not yet known. The sample holds no much larger clone one base away, and base qualities are not on file.

Library creation used the immunoSEQ multiplex PCR assay. From pancreatic genomic DNA, the TCRbeta CDR3 region and adjacent sequences were amplified and sequenced. The authors' analysis ran thus. Repertoire diversity was measured as a mean normalized Shannon-Wiener index, alongside productive clonality and productive rearrangement counts. The nonparametric Mann-Whitney U test was used to compare repertoire metrics between controls and chronic pancreatitis. CDR3beta sequences with identical amino acid composition and length across subjects were defined as shared clonotypes. Not all clones reach the TCRdb copy of this immuneACCESS table, which keeps in-frame sequences only. Checked studies attribute under half of the gap to unresolved V genes and leave the rest unexplained. Clonal size and the V and J genes are those of that table, whereas D and trimming came from the DNA. The table for this sample lists about 390 clones; less than 75% of them were counted only once. Around 50% of the sample lies in the top ten.

The CDR3 numbers 15 residues from cysteine through phenylalanine. Here the CDR3 DNA is all that survives: 45 bases in frame from base 1. Control pancreas tissue was obtained from deceased organ donors with no known pancreatic disease and was processed through the same islet isolation procedure as patient tissue. For TCRbeta sequencing, genomic DNA was pulled straight from bulk pancreas tissue, skipping any T cell sorting. Pancreas tissues were collected consecutively from patients and organ donors at two US centers. The chain joins TRBV21-1 to TRBJ2-2; the table's D call, TRBD2, has no DNA check behind it. TRBV21-1 is a documented pseudogene. The material sequenced was pancreas tissue. The TCR comes from a human donor who was a deceased organ donor serving as a healthy control. The bases read TGTGCCAGCAGCTGCCGCCCCGGGGACACCGGGGAGCTGTTTTTT. This codes for CASSCRPGDTGELFF.